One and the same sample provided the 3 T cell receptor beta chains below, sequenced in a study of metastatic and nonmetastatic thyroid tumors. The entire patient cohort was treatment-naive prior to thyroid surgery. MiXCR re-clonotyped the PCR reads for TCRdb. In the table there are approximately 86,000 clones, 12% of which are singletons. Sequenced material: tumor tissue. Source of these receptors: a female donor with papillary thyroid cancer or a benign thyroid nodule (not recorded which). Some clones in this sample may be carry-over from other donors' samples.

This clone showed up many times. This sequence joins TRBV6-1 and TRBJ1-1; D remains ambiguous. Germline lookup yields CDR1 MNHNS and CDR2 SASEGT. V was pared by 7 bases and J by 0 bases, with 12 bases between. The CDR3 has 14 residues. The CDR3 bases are TGTGCCAGCATCCTCGGGCCGTTGAACACTGAAGCTTTCTTT. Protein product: CASILGPLNTEAFF.

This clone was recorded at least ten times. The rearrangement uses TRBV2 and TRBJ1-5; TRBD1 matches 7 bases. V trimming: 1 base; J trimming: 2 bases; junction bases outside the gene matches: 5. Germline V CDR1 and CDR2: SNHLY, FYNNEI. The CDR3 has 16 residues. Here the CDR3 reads CASSEGDRVRNQPQHF. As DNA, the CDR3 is TGTGCCAGCAGTGAAGGTGACAGGGTTCGCAATCAGCCCCAGCATTTT. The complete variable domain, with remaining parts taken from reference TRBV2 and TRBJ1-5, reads EPEVTQTPSHQVTQMGQEVILRCVPISNHLYFYWYRQILGQKVEFLVSFYNNEISEKSEIFDDQFSVERPDGSNFTLKIRSTKLEDSAMYFCASSEGDRVRNQPQHFGDGTRLSIL.

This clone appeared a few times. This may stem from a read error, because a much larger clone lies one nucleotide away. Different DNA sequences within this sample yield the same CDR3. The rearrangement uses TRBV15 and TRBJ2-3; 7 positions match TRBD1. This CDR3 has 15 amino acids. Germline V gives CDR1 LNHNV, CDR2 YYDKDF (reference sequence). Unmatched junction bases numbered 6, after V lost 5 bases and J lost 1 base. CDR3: CATSPRTGGTDTQYF. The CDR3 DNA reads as TGTGCCACCAGCCCTCGGACAGGTGGCACAGATACGCAGTATTTT.